This T cell receptor (beta chain) was retrieved from a study of blood T cell repertoires in COVID-19. Study-wide context: Italy, Spain and the United States were the sources of the convalescent and acute COVID-19 samples.

V gave up 5 bases and J gave up 7 bases, with 9 bases separating them. The CDR3 consists of 12 residues. CDR1 and CDR2 from the germline V gene are SGHNT and YENEEA. Original analysis: How many nucleated cells were present was estimated from reference gene primer amplification. Profiled with immunoSEQ multiplex PCR; TCRdb holds only in-frame clones, not every one. Clone size and V and J calls were adopted from that table, with D and trimming inferred from the DNA. The sample lists approximately 85,000 clones; 80% to 95% were seen once. In this sample, this clone turned up a few times. The sequence was obtained from a woman between 45 and 65 years old in a cohort sampled during active COVID-19. The chain is built from TRBV11-3 and TRBJ2-1; D is unclear. Sequencing was performed on peripheral blood. The CDR3 DNA follows: TGTGCCAGCAGCGGTAGAGCGAATGAGCAGTTCTTC. As protein: CASSGRANEQFF. Full variable domain (remainder filled in from reference TRBV11-3 and TRBJ2-1): EAGVVQSPRYKIIEKKQPVAFWCNPISGHNTLYWYLQNLGQGPELLIRYENEEAVDDSQLPKDRFSAERLKGVDSTLKIQPAELGDSAVYLCASSGRANEQFFGPGTRLTVL.